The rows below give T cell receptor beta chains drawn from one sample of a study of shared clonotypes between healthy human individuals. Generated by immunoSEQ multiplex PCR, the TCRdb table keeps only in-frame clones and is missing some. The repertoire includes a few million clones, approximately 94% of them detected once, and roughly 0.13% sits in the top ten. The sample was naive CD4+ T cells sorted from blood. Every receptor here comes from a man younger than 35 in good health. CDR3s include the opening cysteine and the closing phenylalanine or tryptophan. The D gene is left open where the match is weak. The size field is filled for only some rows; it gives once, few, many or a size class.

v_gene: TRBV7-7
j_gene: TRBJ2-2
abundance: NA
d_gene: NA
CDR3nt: TGTGCTAGCAGCTTAGCATCCGGGGAGCTGTTTTTT
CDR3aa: CASSLASGELFF

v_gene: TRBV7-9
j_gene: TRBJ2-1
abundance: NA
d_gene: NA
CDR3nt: TGTGCCAGCAGACCCTCGTTTGCGGGGGCCCCCTACAATGAGCAGTTCTTC
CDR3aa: CASRPSFAGAPYNEQFF

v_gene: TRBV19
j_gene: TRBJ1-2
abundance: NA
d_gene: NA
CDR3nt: TGTGCCAGTAGTATAGACGGGACGGATGGCTACACCTTC
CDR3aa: CASSIDGTDGYTF

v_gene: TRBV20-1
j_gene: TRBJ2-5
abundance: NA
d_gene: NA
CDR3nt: TGCAGTGCTTTGACCGCAGAGACCCAGTACTTC
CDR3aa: CSALTAETQYF

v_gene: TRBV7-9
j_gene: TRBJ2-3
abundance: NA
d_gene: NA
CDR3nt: TGTGCCGGCGATGCGCAGTATTTT
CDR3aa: CAGDAQYF

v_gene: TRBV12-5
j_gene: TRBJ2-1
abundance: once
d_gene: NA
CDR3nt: TGTGCTAGTGGTTTGGTACTAGGGACTTACAATGAGCAGTTCTTC
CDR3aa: CASGLVLGTYNEQFF

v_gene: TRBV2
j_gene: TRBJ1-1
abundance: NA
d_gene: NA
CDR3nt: TGTGCCAGCAGCGAACAGGGAGACACTGAAGCTTTCTTT
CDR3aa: CASSEQGDTEAFF

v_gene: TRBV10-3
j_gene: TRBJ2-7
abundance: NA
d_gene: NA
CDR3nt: TGTGCCATCAGTGAGTTGGAGAACTACGAGCAGTACTTC
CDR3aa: CAISELENYEQYF

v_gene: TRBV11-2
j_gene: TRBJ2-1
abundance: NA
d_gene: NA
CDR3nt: TGTGCCAGCAGCCCCGCCCCCACCGACTCGGAGCAGTTCTTC
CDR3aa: CASSPAPTDSEQFF

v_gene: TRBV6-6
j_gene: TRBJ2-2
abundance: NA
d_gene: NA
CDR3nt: TGTGCCAGCAGTGGACAGTCCGGGGAGCTGTTTTTT
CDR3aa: CASSGQSGELFF

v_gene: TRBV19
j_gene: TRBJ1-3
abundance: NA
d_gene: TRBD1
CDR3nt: TGTGCCAGTAGCCAGCCGGGACAGGAGTTCTTTATGACTGGAAACACCATATATTTT
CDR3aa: CASSQPGQEFFMTGNTIYF

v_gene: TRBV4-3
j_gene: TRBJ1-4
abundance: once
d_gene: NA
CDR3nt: TGCGCCAGCAGCCAAGTCGGGGGTAGAGAAAAACTGTTTTTT
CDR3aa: CASSQVGGREKLFF

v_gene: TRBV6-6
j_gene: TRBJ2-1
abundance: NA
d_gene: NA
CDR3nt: TGTGCCAGCCTGAGAGGCAATGAGCAGTTCTTC
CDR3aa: CASLRGNEQFF

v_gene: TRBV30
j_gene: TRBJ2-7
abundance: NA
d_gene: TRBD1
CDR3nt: TGTGCCTGGGGAAGGGGGCGCTCATACGAGCAGTACTTC
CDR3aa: CAWGRGRSYEQYF

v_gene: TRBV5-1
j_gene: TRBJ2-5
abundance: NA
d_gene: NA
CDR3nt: TGCGCCAGCAGCTTGGCATGGCAAATCCAAGAGACCCAGTACTTC
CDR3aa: CASSLAWQIQETQYF